The clone carrying this T cell receptor (beta chain) was observed a few times. The record originates from a study of blood T cells in healthy people across ages. Background on the study: About one barcoded beta molecule per two T cells was the capture yield of template switching.

CDR3 length: 12 amino acids. In germline, CDR1 is MNHEY, CDR2 SVGEGT. The germline V and J ends were trimmed by 1 base and 4 bases, with 4 bases remaining between them. Together with a sample-barcoded 5' primer, a J-beta primer mix was included in a second PCR lasting 7 to 11 cycles. TCRdb itself ran the 5' RACE reads through MiXCR, one entry per CDR3 protein. The table includes about 780,000 distinct CDR3 sequences, approximately 24% detected once. These data also featured in a second study, about T cells of mothers and their children. That paper states: RNA was extracted, and all of it went into cDNA synthesis at 1.5 ug per 15 ul. Evidence of persistent microchimeric T cell clones was absent.

Sequencing was carried out using blood. V usage is TRBV6-2 or TRBV6-3 and J usage is TRBJ1-2; D uncertain. This clonotype was obtained from a boy younger than 18 in good health. The CDR3: CASSYYSYGYTF. The DNA for the CDR3 is TGTGCCAGCAGTTACTACAGCTATGGCTACACCTTC.